The clone carrying this T cell receptor (beta chain) was seen ten or more times. No antigen is known for it. The V gene's germline CDR1 is SGHTA and CDR2 FQGNSA. CDR3 length: 14 amino acids. V shed 7 bases, J shed 3 bases, and the junction held 8 bases outside the gene matches. These data belong to a study of neurological immune-mediated disorders. Study results and caveats: Neither clinical nor MRI features were associated with the multiple sclerosis repertoire cluster. Repertoires from 18 of 34 multiple sclerosis patients grouped phylogenetically into a related-CDR3 cluster, suggesting a possible signature. Among expanded clones, no CDR3 amino acid sequences were shared across subjects, a pattern suggesting private repertoires in all groups.

As for time point: longitudinal time-point 2. The cDNA came from 5'RACE, which used 10-nucleotide random UMIs. One entry per CDR3 protein results from TCRdb running MiXCR on the 5' RACE reads. Among roughly 80,000 distinct CDR3 sequences listed, 5.5% to 6.5% were seen once. This chain links TRBV7-2 with TRBJ1-2, with 7 bases aligning to TRBD1. Material: PBMCs. The sequence derives from a woman aged 60-70 years with multiple sclerosis. CDR3 DNA: TGTGCCAGCAACCAAGACAGGGTGGACTATGGCTACACCTTC. Amino acids: CASNQDRVDYGYTF.